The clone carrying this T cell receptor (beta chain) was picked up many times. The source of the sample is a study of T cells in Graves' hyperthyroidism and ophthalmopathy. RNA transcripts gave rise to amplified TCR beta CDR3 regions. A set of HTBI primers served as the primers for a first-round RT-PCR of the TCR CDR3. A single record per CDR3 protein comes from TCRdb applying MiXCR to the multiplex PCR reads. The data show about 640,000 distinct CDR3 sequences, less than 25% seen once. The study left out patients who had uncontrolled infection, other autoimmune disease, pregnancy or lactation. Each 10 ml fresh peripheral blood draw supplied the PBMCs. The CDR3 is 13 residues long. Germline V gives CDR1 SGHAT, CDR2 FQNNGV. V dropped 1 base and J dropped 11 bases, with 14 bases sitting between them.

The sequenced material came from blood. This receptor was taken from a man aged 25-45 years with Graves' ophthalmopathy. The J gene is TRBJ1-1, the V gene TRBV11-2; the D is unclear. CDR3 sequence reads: CASSLAGPFGAFF. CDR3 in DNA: TGTGCCAGCAGCTTAGCTGGGCCGTTTGGGGCTTTCTTT.